One and the same sample provided the 14 T cell receptor beta chains below, sequenced in a study of human T cells and chemical hapten exposure. As to time point: pre-sensitization, week 0. Treatment meaning: therapeutic diphenylcyclopropenone sensitization with weekly scalp DPC. TCRdb analysed the RACE reads with MiXCR anew, one entry per CDR3 protein. The sample has some 98,000 distinct CDR3 sequences; about a tenth are singletons. Sample: whole blood, taken in connection with sensitization to the hapten diphenylcyclopropenone (DPC). Every receptor here comes from a woman aged 60-75 years with alopecia areata. Some clones in this sample may be carry-over from other donors' samples.

The gene calls are TRBV12-3 or TRBV12-4 and TRBJ2-3, with a weak D call TRBD1 (5 bases). This CDR3 spans 17 amino acids. Deletions cut 1 base from V and 5 bases from J, with 19 bases between. The CDR3 protein is CASSLGLGQALGDTQYF. DNA for the CDR3: TGTGCCAGCAGTTTAGGACTCGGACAAGCTCTGGGAGATACGCAGTATTTT.

The CDR3 region has the DNA TGCAGTGCTAGAACTAGTAAGGTAGACACGCAGTATTTT. Residues: CSARTSKVDTQYF. V gene TRBV20-1 combines with J gene TRBJ2-3; D possibly corresponds to TRBD2 (5 bases). This CDR3 has 13 residues. Germline lookup yields CDR1 DFQATT and CDR2 SNEGSKA (reference sequence). The V and J ends lost 2 bases and 9 bases respectively, with 15 bases between them.

The chain combines TRBV5-1 with TRBJ2-5, with 11 positions matching TRBD2. The CDR3 spans 16 residues. Germline V gene sequence: CDR1 SGHRS, CDR2 YFSETQ. With 3 bases clipped from V and 4 bases from J, the junction kept 8 bases outside the gene matches. The CDR3 nucleotides are TGCGCCAGCAGCTCCCGGGTTACTAGCGGGGGAGAGACCCAGTACTTC. It translates to CASSSRVTSGGETQYF.

Only a few counts were recorded for this clonotype. The chain carries TRBV10-3 and TRBJ1-2, with D unresolved. In germline, CDR1 is ENHRY, CDR2 SYGVKD. Trimming took 2 bases from V and 0 from J, leaving 10 bases between them. This CDR3 has 15 residues. CDR3 in amino acids: CAISEGLSANYGYTF. CDR3 nucleotides: TGTGCCATCAGTGAGGGACTGTCAGCTAACTATGGCTACACCTTC.

The chain combines TRBV30 with TRBJ2-7; no firm D call. The germline V gene encodes CDR1 GTSNPN and CDR2 SVGIG (reference sequence). V lost 0 bases and J 6 bases, leaving 6 bases between the germline ends. The CDR3 has 11 amino acids. Written as DNA, the CDR3 is TGTGCCTGGAGTGTAGCGTTCGAGCAGTACTTC. Amino acid sequence: CAWSVAFEQYF.

As for this clonotype: A much larger clone is a single base away; this may be a read error. The chain recombines TRBV3-1 with TRBJ2-7; possible D gene TRBD2, 5 bases. Germline loops: CDR1 LGHDT, CDR2 YNNKEL (reference sequence). Deletions cut 4 bases from V and 0 bases from J, with 13 bases between. The CDR3 runs 15 residues. This chain's CDR3 is CASSLALGLSYEQYF. DNA of the CDR3: TGTGCCAGCAGCCTAGCGTTAGGACTCTCCTACGAGCAGTACTTC.

The chain carries TRBV20-1 and TRBJ1-3; 7 nucleotides line up with TRBD1. V lost 5 bases, J lost 0 bases, and 7 bases stayed unmatched. The CDR3 extends over 15 amino acids. Germline V gene data show CDR1 as DFQATT and CDR2 as SNEGSKA (reference sequence). The CDR3 sequence: CSAATGPTSGNTIYF. CDR3 nucleotides: TGCAGTGCTGCGACAGGGCCAACCTCTGGAAACACCATATATTTT.

This clonotype was seen many times. V gene TRBV9 combines with J gene TRBJ1-6; 8 bases are a match to TRBD1. CDR1 SGDLS and CDR2 YYNGEE come from the germline V gene. CDR3 size: 15 residues. V lost 2 bases and J lost 8; bases outside the gene matches: 6. CDR3 sequence reads: CASSVQGAGDSPLHF. CDR3 in DNA: TGTGCCAGCAGCGTGCAGGGGGCAGGGGATTCACCCCTCCACTTT.

This clonotype was observed many times. This sequence joins TRBV20-1 and TRBJ2-3, with D maybe TRBD2 (5 bases). V lost 1 base and J 2 bases, leaving 19 bases between the germline ends. The V gene's germline CDR1 is DFQATT and CDR2 SNEGSKA (reference sequence). The CDR3 extends over 17 amino acids. Here the CDR3 DNA reads TGCAGTGCTAGAGGAGGGTGGCAGAGGGAGCACACAGATACGCAGTATTTT. It is translated as CSARGGWQREHTDTQYF.

A few counts support this clonotype. The V gene is TRBV5-1, the J gene TRBJ1-4; no clear D gene. CDR1 and CDR2 (germline): SGHRS, YFSETQ. This CDR3 is 16 amino acids long. V was pared by 3 bases and J by 0 bases, with 12 bases between. CDR3 in amino acids: CASSSANRATNEKLFF. For the CDR3, the DNA is TGCGCCAGCAGCTCCGCTAACCGAGCAACTAATGAAAAACTGTTTTTT.

This clonotype was seen more than once but under ten times. The chain recombines TRBV6-2 or TRBV6-3 with TRBJ1-5, with a weak D call TRBD1 (6 bases). The CDR3 is 16 residues long. From germline, CDR1 is MNHEY and CDR2 SVGEGT. Trimming took off 6 bases at V and 3 bases at J, with 18 bases between the two ends. This CDR3 reads CASREGGRVINQPQHF. The CDR3 coding sequence is TGTGCCAGCAGGGAGGGGGGCAGGGTCATCAATCAGCCCCAGCATTTT.

This clonotype was detected a few times. V usage is TRBV6-5 and J usage is TRBJ1-5, with 7 bases aligning to TRBD1. The J segment lost 4 bases and the V segment lost 4 bases, leaving 7 bases of the junction unmatched. Germline CDR1 MNHEY, CDR2 SVGAGI. The CDR3 length is 15 residues. CDR3 DNA: TGTGCCAGCAGTTCCGCGTCAGGGGGAAATCAGCCCCAGCATTTT. Its protein product is CASSSASGGNQPQHF.

There are a few counts of this clonotype. The chain uses TRBV27 and TRBJ2-3; D may match TRBD1 or TRBD2 (5 bases each). Germline assignment: CDR1 MNHEY and CDR2 SMNVEV (reference sequence). The V and J ends lost 5 bases and 4 bases respectively, with 13 bases between them. CDR3 length: 14 residues. CDR3 coding DNA: TGTGCCAGCAGTCCCTTCGTGGGGGCAGATACGCAGTATTTT. Amino acid sequence: CASSPFVGADTQYF.

This clonotype was counted a few times. The V gene is TRBV5-1, the J gene TRBJ2-7, with D unresolved. CDR3 size: 16 residues. V gave up 0 bases and J gave up 2 bases, with 15 bases separating them. In germline, CDR1 is SGHRS, CDR2 YFSETQ. The CDR3 nucleotides read TGCGCCAGCAGCTTGGAGGGTCCCGGACGCACCTACGAGCAGTACTTC. This codes for CASSLEGPGRTYEQYF.